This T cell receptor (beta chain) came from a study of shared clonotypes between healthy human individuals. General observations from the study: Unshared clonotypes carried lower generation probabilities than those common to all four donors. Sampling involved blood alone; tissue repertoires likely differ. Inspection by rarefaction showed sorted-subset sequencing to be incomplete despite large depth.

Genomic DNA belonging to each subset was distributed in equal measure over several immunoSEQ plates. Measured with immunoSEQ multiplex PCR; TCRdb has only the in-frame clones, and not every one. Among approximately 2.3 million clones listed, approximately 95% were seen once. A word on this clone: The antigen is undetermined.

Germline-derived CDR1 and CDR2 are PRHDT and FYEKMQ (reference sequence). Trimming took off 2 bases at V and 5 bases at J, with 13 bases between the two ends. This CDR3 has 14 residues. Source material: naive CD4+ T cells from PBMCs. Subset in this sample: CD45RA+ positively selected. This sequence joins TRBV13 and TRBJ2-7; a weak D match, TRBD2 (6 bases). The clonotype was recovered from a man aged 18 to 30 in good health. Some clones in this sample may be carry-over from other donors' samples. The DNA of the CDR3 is TGTGCCAGCAGCTTAATGGGACTCCTCGACGAGCAGTACTTC. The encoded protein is CASSLMGLLDEQYF.